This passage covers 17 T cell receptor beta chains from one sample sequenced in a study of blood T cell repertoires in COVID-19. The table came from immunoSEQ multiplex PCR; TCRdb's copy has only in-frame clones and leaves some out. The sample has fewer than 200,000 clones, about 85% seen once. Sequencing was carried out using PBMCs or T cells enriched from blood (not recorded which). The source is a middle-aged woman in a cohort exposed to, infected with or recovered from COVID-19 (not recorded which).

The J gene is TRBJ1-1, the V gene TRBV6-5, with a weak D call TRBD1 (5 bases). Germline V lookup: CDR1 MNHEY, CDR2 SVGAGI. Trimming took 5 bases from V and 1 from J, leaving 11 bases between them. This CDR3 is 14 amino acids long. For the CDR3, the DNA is TGTGCCAGCAGTCCTCACGGACAGAACACTGAAGCTTTCTTT. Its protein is CASSPHGQNTEAFF.

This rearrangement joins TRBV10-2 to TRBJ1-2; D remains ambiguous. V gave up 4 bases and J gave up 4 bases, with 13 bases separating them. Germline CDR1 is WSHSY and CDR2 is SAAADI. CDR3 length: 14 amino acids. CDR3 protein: CASSADGNLYGYTF. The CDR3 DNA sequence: TGCGCCAGCAGTGCAGACGGGAATCTCTATGGCTACACCTTC.

The CDR3 nucleotides read TGCGCCAGCAGCTTGGCCGAGGGGGTTAACTATGGCTACACCTTC. Translating it yields CASSLAEGVNYGYTF. The rearrangement joins TRBV5-1 to TRBJ1-2, with D possibly matching TRBD1 (6 bases). There are 15 residues in the CDR3. Germline V gene data show CDR1 as SGHRS and CDR2 as YFSETQ. V gave up 0 bases and J gave up 1 base, with 10 bases separating them.

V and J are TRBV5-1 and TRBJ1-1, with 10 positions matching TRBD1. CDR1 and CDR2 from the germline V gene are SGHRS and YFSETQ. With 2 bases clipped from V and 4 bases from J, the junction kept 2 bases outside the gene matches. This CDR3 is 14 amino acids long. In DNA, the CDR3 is TGCGCCAGCAGCTTATGGACAGGGGGCACTGAAGCTTTCTTT. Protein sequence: CASSLWTGGTEAFF.

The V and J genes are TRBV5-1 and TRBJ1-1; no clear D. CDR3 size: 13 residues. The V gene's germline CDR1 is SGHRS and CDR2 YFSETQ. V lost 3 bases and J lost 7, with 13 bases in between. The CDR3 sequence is CASSSLSHSEAFF. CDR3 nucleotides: TGCGCCAGCAGCTCGCTCAGCCACAGTGAAGCTTTCTTT.

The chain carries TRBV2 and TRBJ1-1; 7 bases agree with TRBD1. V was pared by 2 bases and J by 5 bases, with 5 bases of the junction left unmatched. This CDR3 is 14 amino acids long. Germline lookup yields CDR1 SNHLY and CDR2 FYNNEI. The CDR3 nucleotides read TGTGCCAGCAGTGAACAGGGGGGAAGGACTGAAGCTTTCTTT. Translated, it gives CASSEQGGRTEAFF. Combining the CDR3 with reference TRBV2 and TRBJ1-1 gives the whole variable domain EPEVTQTPSHQVTQMGQEVILRCVPISNHLYFYWYRQILGQKVEFLVSFYNNEISEKSEIFDDQFSVERPDGSNFTLKIRSTKLEDSAMYFCASSEQGGRTEAFFGQGTRLTVV.

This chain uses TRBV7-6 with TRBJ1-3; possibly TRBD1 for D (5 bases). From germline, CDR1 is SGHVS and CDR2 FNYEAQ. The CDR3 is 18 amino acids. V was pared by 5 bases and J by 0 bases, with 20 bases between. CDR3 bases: TGTGCCAGCAGCCAAACGGTTCTCCAGGGTTCCTCTGGAAACACCATATATTTT. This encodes CASSQTVLQGSSGNTIYF.

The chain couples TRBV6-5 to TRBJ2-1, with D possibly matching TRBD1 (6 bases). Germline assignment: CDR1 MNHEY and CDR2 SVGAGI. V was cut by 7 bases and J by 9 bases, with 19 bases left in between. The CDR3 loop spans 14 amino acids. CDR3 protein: CASTDRWGLREQFF. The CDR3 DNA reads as TGTGCCAGCACCGATCGATGGGGGCTTCGTGAGCAGTTCTTC.

CDR3: CASSSGTGHYGYTF. The CDR3 coding sequence is TGTGCCAGCAGTTCCGGGACAGGGCACTATGGCTACACCTTC. The chain carries TRBV9 and TRBJ1-2, with TRBD1 matching over 9 bases. With 5 bases clipped from V and 3 bases from J, the junction kept 5 bases outside the gene matches. Germline-derived CDR1 and CDR2 are SGDLS and YYNGEE. The CDR3 extends over 14 amino acids.

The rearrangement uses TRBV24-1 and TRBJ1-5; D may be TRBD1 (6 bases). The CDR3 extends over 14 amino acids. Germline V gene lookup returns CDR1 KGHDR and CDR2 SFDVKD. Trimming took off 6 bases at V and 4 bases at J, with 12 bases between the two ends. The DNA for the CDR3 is TGTGCCACCAGTCGGGGACACTTAAATCAGCCCCAGCATTTT. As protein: CATSRGHLNQPQHF.

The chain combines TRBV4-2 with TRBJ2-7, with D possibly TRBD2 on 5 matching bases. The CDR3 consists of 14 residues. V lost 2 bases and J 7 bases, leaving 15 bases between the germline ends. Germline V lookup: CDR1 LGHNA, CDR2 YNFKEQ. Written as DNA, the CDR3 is TGTGCCAGCAGCCAACTCCCGGGCCGCGGGGAGCAGTACTTC. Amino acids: CASSQLPGRGEQYF.

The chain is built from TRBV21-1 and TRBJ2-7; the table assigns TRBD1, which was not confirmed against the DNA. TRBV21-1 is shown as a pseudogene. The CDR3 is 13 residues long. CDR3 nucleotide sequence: TGTGCCAGCAGCAAGAGGGGGACCTACGAGCAGTACTTC. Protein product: CASSKRGTYEQYF.

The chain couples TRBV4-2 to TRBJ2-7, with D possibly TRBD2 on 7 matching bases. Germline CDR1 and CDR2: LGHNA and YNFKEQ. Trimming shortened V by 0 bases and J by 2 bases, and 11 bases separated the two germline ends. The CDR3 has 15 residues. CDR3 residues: CASSQDSGGPYEQYF. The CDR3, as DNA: TGTGCCAGCAGCCAAGACTCCGGGGGGCCCTACGAGCAGTACTTC.

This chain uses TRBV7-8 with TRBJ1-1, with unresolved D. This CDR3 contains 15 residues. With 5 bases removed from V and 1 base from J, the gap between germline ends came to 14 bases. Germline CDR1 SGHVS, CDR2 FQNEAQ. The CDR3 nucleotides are TGTGCCAGCAGCCCCATCACAGACGGGAACACTGAAGCTTTCTTT. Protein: CASSPITDGNTEAFF.

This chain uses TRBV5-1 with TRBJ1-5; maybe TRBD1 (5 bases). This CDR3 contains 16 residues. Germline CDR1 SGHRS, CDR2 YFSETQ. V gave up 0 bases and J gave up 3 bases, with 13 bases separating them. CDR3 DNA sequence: TGCGCCAGCAGCTTGGTAGTAGGGGTATCCAATCAGCCCCAGCATTTT. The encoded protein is CASSLVVGVSNQPQHF.

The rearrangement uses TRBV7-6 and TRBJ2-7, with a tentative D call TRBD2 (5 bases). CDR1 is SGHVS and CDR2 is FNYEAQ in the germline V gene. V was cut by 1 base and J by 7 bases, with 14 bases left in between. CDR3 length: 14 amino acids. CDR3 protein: CASSLGTPSGEQYF. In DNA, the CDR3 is TGTGCCAGCAGCTTAGGGACTCCGTCGGGGGAGCAGTACTTC.

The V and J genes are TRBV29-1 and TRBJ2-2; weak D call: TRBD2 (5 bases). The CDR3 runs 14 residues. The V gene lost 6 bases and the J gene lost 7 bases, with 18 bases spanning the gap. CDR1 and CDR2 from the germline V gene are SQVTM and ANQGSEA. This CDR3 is CSVQRGYEGGELFF. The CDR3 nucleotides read TGCAGCGTACAACGGGGTTACGAGGGCGGGGAGCTGTTTTTT.